This T cell receptor beta chain was captured in a study of graft-versus-host responses after intestinal transplantation. Study-wide background: Tacrolimus and steroids were given for around three years to all recipients after anti-thymocyte globulin induction.

Concerning this clone itself: Antigen: not known.

Profiling relied on immunoSEQ multiplex PCR, and the TCRdb table lists in-frame clones only, not all of them. The sample has about 71,000 clones; about 90% are singletons. The V and J ends lost 4 bases and 2 bases respectively, with 12 bases between them. Germline-derived CDR1 and CDR2 are SGDLS and YYNGEE. This CDR3 is built from 14 residues. The study's findings and limits: After transplant, early declines in HvG clones were associated with peak levels of circulating GvH clones.

The J gene is TRBJ2-5, the V gene TRBV9, with D tentatively TRBD1 (5 bases). The source of this sequence is a human donor who received an intestinal transplant. Here the sequenced sample was unstimulated CD8+ T cells sorted from spleen or lymph node cells, taken before intestinal transplant. The CDR3, as DNA: TGTGCCAGCAGCCCACAGGACATACAAGAGACCCAGTACTTC. As protein: CASSPQDIQETQYF.